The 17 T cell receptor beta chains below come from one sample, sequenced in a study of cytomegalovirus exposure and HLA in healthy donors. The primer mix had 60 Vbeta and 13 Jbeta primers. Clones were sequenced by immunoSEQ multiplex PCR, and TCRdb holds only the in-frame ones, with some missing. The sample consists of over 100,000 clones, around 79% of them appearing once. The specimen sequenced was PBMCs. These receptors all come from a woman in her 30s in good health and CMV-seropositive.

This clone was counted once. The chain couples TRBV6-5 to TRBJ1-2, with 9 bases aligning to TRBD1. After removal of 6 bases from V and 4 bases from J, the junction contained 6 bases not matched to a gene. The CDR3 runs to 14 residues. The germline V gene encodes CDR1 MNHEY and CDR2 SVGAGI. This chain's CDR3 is CASRTDRGGYGYTF. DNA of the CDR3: TGTGCCAGCAGAACGGACAGGGGTGGCTATGGCTACACCTTC.

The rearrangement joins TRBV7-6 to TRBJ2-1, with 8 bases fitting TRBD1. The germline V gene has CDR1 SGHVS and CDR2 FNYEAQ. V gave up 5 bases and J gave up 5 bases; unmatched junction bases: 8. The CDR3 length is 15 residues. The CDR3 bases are TGTGCCAGCAGCCCATCGGACAGGGCTAACAATGAGCAGTTCTTC. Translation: CASSPSDRANNEQFF.

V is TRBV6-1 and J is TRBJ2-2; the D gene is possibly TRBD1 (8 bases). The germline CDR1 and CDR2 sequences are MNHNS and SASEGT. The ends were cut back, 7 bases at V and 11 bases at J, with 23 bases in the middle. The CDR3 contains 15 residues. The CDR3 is CASTTGAGQAVELFF. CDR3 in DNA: TGTGCCAGCACCACGGGAGCGGGACAGGCCGTAGAGCTGTTTTTT.

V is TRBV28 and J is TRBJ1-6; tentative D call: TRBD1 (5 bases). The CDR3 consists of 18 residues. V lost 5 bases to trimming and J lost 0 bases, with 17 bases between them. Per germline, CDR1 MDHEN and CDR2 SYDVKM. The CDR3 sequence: CASSKPGALSSYNSPLHF. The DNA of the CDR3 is TGTGCCAGCAGTAAACCTGGGGCGCTCAGCTCCTATAATTCACCCCTCCACTTT.

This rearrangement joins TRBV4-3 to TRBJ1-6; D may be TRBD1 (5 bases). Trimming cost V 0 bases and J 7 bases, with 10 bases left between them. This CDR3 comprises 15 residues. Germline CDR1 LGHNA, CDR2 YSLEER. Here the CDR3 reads CASSQDSRANSPLHF. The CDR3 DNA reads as TGCGCCAGCAGCCAAGATAGCAGGGCGAATTCACCCCTCCACTTT.

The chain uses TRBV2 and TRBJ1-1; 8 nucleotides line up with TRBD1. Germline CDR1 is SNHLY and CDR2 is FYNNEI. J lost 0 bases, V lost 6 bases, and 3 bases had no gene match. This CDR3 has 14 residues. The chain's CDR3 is CASSGTGMNTEAFF. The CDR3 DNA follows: TGTGCCAGCAGCGGGACAGGCATGAACACTGAAGCTTTCTTT.

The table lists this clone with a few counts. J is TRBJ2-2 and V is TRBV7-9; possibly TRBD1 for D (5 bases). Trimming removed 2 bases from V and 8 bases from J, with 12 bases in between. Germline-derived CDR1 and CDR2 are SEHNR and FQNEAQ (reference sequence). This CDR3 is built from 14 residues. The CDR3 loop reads CASSLLRAGGELFF. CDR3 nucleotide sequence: TGTGCCAGCAGCTTACTCAGGGCCGGGGGGGAGCTGTTTTTT.

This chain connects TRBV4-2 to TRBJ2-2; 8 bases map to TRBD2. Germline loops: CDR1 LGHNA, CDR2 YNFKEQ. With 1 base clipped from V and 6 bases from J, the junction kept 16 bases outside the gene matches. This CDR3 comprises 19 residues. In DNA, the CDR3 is TGTGCCAGCAGCCAAGTCGGGACGGGGGGGCCTCATATTCCCGGGGAGCTGTTTTTT. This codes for CASSQVGTGGPHIPGELFF.

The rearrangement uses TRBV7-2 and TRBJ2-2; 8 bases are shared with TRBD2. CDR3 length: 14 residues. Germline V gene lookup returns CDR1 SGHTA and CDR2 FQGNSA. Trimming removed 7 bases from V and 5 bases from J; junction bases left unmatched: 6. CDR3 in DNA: TGTGCCAGCACCCCGACTAGCGTTACCGGGGAGCTGTTTTTT. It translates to CASTPTSVTGELFF.

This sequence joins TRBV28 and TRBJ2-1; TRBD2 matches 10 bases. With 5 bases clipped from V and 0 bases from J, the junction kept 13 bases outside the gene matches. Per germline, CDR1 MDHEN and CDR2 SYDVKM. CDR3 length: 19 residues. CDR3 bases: TGTGCCAGCAGTGAAGGACTAGCGGCGCCACCAAGCTCCTACAATGAGCAGTTCTTC. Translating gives CASSEGLAAPPSSYNEQFF.

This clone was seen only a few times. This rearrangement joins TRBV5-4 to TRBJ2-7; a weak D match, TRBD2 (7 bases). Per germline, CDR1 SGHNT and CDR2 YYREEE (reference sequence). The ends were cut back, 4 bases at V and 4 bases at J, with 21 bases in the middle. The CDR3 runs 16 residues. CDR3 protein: CASSPNEGGGRYEQYF. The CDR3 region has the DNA TGTGCCAGCAGCCCGAATGAAGGGGGGGGCCGGTACGAGCAGTACTTC.

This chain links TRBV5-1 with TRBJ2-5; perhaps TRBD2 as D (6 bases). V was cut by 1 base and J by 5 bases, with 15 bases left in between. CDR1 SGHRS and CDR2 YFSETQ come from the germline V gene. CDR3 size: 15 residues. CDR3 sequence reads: CASSLNLGRPETQYF. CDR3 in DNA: TGCGCCAGCAGCTTGAATCTGGGGAGGCCGGAGACCCAGTACTTC.

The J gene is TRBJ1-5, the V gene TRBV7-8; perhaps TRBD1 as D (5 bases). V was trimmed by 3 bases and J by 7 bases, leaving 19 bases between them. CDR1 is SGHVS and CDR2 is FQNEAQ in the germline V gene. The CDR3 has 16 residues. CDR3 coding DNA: TGTGCCAGCAGCTTGACCCTTCGGCAGGGCGGCCAGCCCCAGCATTTT. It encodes CASSLTLRQGGQPQHF.

The CDR3: CASPLGTEEFYGYTF. The CDR3 bases are TGCGCCAGCCCGCTAGGGACAGAAGAGTTTTATGGCTACACCTTC. The genes are TRBV23-1 and TRBJ1-2, with 7 positions matching TRBD1. TRBV23-1 is designated an ORF whose function remains uncertain. Losses at the gene ends were 8 bases for V and 5 bases for J; bases not matched to a gene: 14. The CDR3 runs to 15 residues.

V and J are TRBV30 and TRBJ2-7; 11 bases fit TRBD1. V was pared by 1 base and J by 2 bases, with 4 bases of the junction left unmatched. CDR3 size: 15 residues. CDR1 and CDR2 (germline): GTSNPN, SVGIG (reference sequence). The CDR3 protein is CAWSGDRGSTYEQYF. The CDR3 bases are TGTGCCTGGAGTGGGGACAGGGGGTCGACCTACGAGCAGTACTTC.

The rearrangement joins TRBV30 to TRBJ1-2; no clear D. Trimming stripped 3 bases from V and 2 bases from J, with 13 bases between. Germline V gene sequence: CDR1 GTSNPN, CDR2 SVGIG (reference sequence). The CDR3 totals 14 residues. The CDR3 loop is CAWRARLSNYGYTF. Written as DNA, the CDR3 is TGTGCCTGGAGGGCTAGACTCTCGAACTATGGCTACACCTTC. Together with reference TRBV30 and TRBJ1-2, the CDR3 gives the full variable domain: SQTIHQWPATLVQPVGSPLSLECTVEGTSNPNLYWYRQAAGRGLQLLFYSVGIGQISSEVPQNLSASRPQDRQFILSSKKLLLSDSGFYLCAWRARLSNYGYTFGSGTRLTVV.

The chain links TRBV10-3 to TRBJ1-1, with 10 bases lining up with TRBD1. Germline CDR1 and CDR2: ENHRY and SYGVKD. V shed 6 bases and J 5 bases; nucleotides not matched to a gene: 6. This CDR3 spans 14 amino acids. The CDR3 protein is CAIRAGTGVTEAFF. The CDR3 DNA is TGTGCCATCAGGGCGGGGACAGGGGTTACTGAAGCTTTCTTT.